One and the same sample provided the 5 T cell receptor beta chains below, sequenced in a study of cytomegalovirus exposure and HLA in healthy donors. TCRdb's copy holds only in-frame clones and misses some; the assay was immunoSEQ multiplex PCR. The sample has approximately 180,000 clones; 86% are singletons. Sequenced sample: PBMCs. Receptors were obtained from a man in his late teens or twenties in good health and CMV-seropositive.

The J gene is TRBJ1-5, the V gene TRBV11-3; TRBD1 might be the D (5 bases). The CDR3 has 17 residues. CDR1 and CDR2 (germline): SGHNT, YENEEA. V was pared by 7 bases and J by 3 bases, with 22 bases between. The CDR3 nucleotides are TGTGCCAGCAACCCGCCCCCCGACACAGGACCCAATCAGCCCCAGCATTTT. Encoded protein: CASNPPPDTGPNQPQHF.

The chain uses TRBV6-6 and TRBJ1-1, with 7 positions matching TRBD1. V lost 8 bases, J lost 3 bases, and 6 bases stayed unmatched. This CDR3 has 13 amino acids. Germline V CDR1 and CDR2: MNHNY, SVGAGI (reference sequence). CDR3 amino acids: CASEGAGHTEAFF. Written as DNA, the CDR3 is TGTGCCAGCGAGGGGGCAGGGCACACTGAAGCTTTCTTT.

The table lists this clone with a few counts. At one end the junction does not follow the germline gene, possibly because of a read error. The chain joins TRBV27 to TRBJ2-7; D remains ambiguous. Germline V CDR1 and CDR2: MNHEY, SMNVEV (reference sequence). This CDR3 is built from 11 residues. Written as DNA, the CDR3 is TGTGCCAGCGGCCCGCGAAGCGCCGAACACTTC. Its protein is CASGPRSAEHF.

This chain's CDR3 is CASSRQGSSYEQYF. The CDR3 nucleotides are TGTGCCAGTAGTAGACAGGGTAGTTCCTACGAGCAGTACTTC. The chain carries TRBV19 and TRBJ2-7; 7 positions match TRBD1. There are 14 residues in the CDR3. Germline V gives CDR1 LNHDA, CDR2 SQIVND (reference sequence). V shed 4 bases, J shed 1 base, and the junction held 4 bases outside the gene matches.

This rearrangement joins TRBV2 to TRBJ1-5; 7 nucleotides agree with TRBD1. The CDR3 spans 13 residues. Germline loops: CDR1 SNHLY, CDR2 FYNNEI. The V segment lost 10 bases and the J segment 5 bases; nucleotides outside the gene matches: 8. The CDR3: CANGQESDQPQHF. CDR3 nucleotides: TGTGCCAATGGACAGGAATCAGATCAGCCCCAGCATTTT.